This T cell receptor beta chain was recovered during a study of T cells after yellow fever vaccination. The table lists this clonotype with many counts. Its antigen is not known. TCRdb called the 5' RACE reads again in MiXCR, with one record for every CDR3 protein. The sample holds about 150,000 distinct CDR3 sequences, 5.5% to 7.5% seen once. Study findings and constraints: FACS-sorted repertoires could harbor abundant contaminating bulk-population clonotypes.

This clonotype originated in a young man who received the YFV17D yellow fever vaccine. The source was CD4+ T cells sorted from PBMCs, collected on the day of the first yellow fever vaccination.

CDR3 protein: CASSPGGRNQPQHF. CDR3 in DNA: TGTGCCAGTAGCCCAGGGGGAAGAAATCAGCCCCAGCATTTT. The chain has TRBV19 and TRBJ1-5; 7 positions match TRBD1. With 6 bases clipped from V and 4 bases from J, the junction kept 6 bases outside the gene matches. Per germline, CDR1 LNHDA and CDR2 SQIVND (reference sequence). The length of the CDR3 is 14 residues.